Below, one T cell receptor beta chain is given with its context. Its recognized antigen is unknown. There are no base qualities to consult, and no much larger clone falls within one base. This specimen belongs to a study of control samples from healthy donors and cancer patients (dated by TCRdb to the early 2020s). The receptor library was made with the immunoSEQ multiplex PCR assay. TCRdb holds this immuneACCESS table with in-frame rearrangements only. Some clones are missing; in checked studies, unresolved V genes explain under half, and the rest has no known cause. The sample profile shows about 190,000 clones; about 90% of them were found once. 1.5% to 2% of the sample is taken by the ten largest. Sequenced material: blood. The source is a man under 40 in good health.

CDR3 region: CAWSPVRPTEAFF. The DNA sequence is TGTGCCTGGAGTCCTGTTCGACCCACTGAAGCTTTCTTT. The chain couples TRBV30 to TRBJ1-1; the D gene is not confidently resolved. Its CDR3 holds 13 amino acids, cysteine through phenylalanine. The sequence is cut down to CDR3 DNA, 39 bases in frame from base 1. Trimming at the junction amounts to 2 bases on V and 4 bases on J, and the germline ends lie 11 bases apart. CDR1 is given as GTSNPN and CDR2 as SVGIG, both from the germline V gene (reference sequence).